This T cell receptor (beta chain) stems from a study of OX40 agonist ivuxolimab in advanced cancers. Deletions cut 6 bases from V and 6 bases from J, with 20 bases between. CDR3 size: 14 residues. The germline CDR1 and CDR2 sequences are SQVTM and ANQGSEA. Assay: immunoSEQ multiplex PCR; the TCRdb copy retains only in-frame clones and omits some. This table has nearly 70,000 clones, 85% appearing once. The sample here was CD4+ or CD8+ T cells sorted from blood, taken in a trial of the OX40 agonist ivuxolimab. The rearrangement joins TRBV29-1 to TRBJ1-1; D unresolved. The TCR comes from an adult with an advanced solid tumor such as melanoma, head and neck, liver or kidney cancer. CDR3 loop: CSVKKGSSNAEAFF. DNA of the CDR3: TGCAGCGTAAAGAAGGGCAGTAGTAACGCTGAAGCTTTCTTT.